This section outlines one T cell receptor beta chain sequence together with its context. Between the trimmed V and J ends, which lost 2 bases and 3 bases, there was a span of 13 bases. The CDR3 is made up of 15 amino acids. The germline CDR1 and CDR2 sequences are SGHKS and YYEKEE (reference sequence). These data belong to a study of blood T cell repertoires in COVID-19. Sequencing was performed with immunoSEQ multiplex PCR; in TCRdb, only in-frame clones are kept and a portion is missing. Of 100,000 to 150,000 clones listed, about 85% are singletons. The chain links TRBV5-5 to TRBJ2-3; possibly TRBD1 for D (7 bases). Sequenced material: peripheral blood. This TCR was sampled from a woman at least 80 years old with acute or convalescent COVID-19. CDR3 region: CASSFHAGGTDTQYF. CDR3 DNA: TGTGCCAGCAGCTTTCACGCAGGGGGGACAGATACGCAGTATTTT.